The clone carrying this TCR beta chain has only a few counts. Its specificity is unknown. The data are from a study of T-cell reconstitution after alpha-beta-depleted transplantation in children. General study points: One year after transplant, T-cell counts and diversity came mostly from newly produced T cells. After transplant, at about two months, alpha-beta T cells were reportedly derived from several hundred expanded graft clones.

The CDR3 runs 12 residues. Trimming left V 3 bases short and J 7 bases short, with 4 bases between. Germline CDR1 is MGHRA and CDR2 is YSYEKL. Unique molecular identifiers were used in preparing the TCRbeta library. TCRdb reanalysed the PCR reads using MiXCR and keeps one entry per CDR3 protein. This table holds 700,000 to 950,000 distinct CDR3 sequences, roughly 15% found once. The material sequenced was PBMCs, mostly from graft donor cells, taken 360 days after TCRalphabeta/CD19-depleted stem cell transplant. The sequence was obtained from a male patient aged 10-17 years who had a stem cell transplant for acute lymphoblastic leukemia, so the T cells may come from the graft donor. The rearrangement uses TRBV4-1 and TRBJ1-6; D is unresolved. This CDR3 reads CASSHINSPLHF. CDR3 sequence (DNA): TGCGCCAGCAGCCACATCAATTCACCCCTCCACTTT.